This T cell receptor (beta chain) is drawn from a study of T-cell memory formation after mild COVID-19. Study overall: Most TCR clusters belonged to a single donor. Study-level points and caveats: The study detected some responding clones in pre-infection memory, suggesting cross-reactive memory joined.

V lost 1 base to trimming and J lost 1 base, with 3 bases between them. CDR3 length: 13 amino acids. Germline V lookup: CDR1 KGHDR, CDR2 SFDVKD. This clonotype was recorded a few times. What it binds is not known. TCRdb re-derived calls from the 5' RACE reads in MiXCR, one entry per CDR3 protein. The sample includes fewer than 250,000 distinct CDR3 sequences, 15% seen only once; the top ten take 2% to 2.5%. Sequencing input: PBMCs or a T cell subset sorted from them (not recorded which). The chain has TRBV24-1 and TRBJ1-1; D gene ambiguous. The origin of this receptor is an adult woman who had mild COVID-19 (a few samples of this study predate the infection). Cell type and time point are not known. CDR3 DNA sequence: TGTGCCACCAGTGATTTTGGGAACACTGAAGCTTTCTTT. Translated: CATSDFGNTEAFF.